Listed below are T cell receptor beta chains from one sample, sequenced in a study of cytomegalovirus exposure and HLA in healthy donors. The protocol was immunoSEQ multiplex PCR, while the TCRdb copy is restricted to in-frame clones and leaves out a portion. The table shows 93,000 or so clones, with around 80% occurring only once. The sequenced sample was PBMCs. These receptors originate from a woman between 18 and 29 years old in good health and CMV-seropositive. CDR3s include the opening cysteine and the closing phenylalanine or tryptophan. The order of the fields is V gene, D gene, J gene, clone size, CDR3 DNA, CDR3 protein. D genes are given only for firm matches. Clone size, where shown, is once, few, many, or a class for clones that have expanded.

TRBV5-8,.,TRBJ1-2,.,TGTGCCAGCAGCTTGTACAGGGCTGCTCTAAACTATGGCTACACCTTC,CASSLYRAALNYGYTF
TRBV13,.,TRBJ2-1,once,TGTGCCAGCCATCTCAGTGCCCGGGAGTACTACAATGAGCAGTTCTTC,CASHLSAREYYNEQFF
TRBV27,TRBD1,TRBJ1-5,.,TGTGCCAGCAGTCAGGGGACAGGGAGCAATCAGCCCCAGCATTTT,CASSQGTGSNQPQHF
TRBV9,TRBD1,TRBJ1-5,few,TGTGCCAGCAGCCAGGGACAGGGGGATCAGCCCCAGCATTTT,CASSQGQGDQPQHF
TRBV27,TRBD2,TRBJ2-1,few,TGTGCCAGCAGACTGACACGACTAGCGGGAGTACGCAATGAGCAGTTCTTC,CASRLTRLAGVRNEQFF
TRBV5-1,.,TRBJ2-3,.,TGCGCCAGCAGCTTAGAAGACAGGAGAAAAGATACGCAGTATTTT,CASSLEDRRKDTQYF
TRBV30,TRBD2,TRBJ2-4,.,TGTGCCTGGGGGACTAGCGGGGCCAAAAACATTCAGTACTTC,CAWGTSGAKNIQYF
TRBV29-1,TRBD2,TRBJ2-7,.,TGCAGCATTGGGAGGGGAGACAGAGCCTACGAGCAGTACTTC,CSIGRGDRAYEQYF
TRBV28,.,TRBJ2-1,.,TGTGCCAGCAGTTCATCAGGGGTATTGGTTTACAATGAGCAGTTCTTC,CASSSSGVLVYNEQFF
TRBV28,.,TRBJ1-4,.,TGTGCCAGCAGTTTAGACAGGAGAAATGAAAAACTGTTTTTT,CASSLDRRNEKLFF
TRBV7-9,.,TRBJ1-2,.,TGTGCCAGCAGCCCACAGGTGATCTATGGCTACACCTTC,CASSPQVIYGYTF
TRBV9,TRBD2,TRBJ2-2,.,TGTGCCAGCAGCGAGGCTAGCGGGATTGTGAGGGAGCTGTTTTTT,CASSEASGIVRELFF
TRBV18,.,TRBJ2-7,.,TGTGCCAGCTCGCTACGAGTCTCCTACGAGCAGTACTTC,CASSLRVSYEQYF
TRBV7-3,TRBD1,TRBJ2-5,.,TGTGCCAGCAGCCAGGACAGGGTGGGAGAGACCCAGTACTTC,CASSQDRVGETQYF
TRBV27,.,TRBJ1-1,few,TGTGCCAGCAGTTTATCGCGGAGGGTCACTGAAGCTTTCTTT,CASSLSRRVTEAFF